The sequence of this T cell receptor beta chain was determined in a study of molecular identifiers for immune sequencing clone quantification. The V end was cut by 5 bases, the J end by 0 bases, with 9 bases between. From germline, CDR1 is SGDLS and CDR2 YYNGEE. This CDR3 contains 14 residues. TCRdb fed the PCR reads into MiXCR, producing one record per CDR3 protein. There are 100,000 or so distinct CDR3 sequences in the sample; under 25% occur only once, and roughly 1% lies in the top ten. In its sample, this clonotype was seen many times. This sequence originates from a human donor in good health. Some libraries in this study had Jurkat cell RNA spiked in. The chain employs TRBV9 and TRBJ1-3; a weak D match, TRBD1 (5 bases). Sequenced material: naive CD8+ T cells from blood, with Jurkat cell RNA spiked in. Subset described: FACS-sorted CD8+CD4-CCR7+CD45RA+ naive T cells. The CDR3 region has the DNA TGTGCCAGCAGTTTAGGGGACTCTGGAAACACCATATATTTT. Residues: CASSLGDSGNTIYF.